This paragraph reports one T cell receptor (beta chain). The antigen remains unidentified. This record belongs to a study of T cells after yellow fever vaccination. The study, taken as a whole, reports: Although most clonotypes did not, a small share appeared in both CD4 and CD8 compartments.

Trimming took 4 bases from V and 2 from J; bases not matched to a gene: 8. The CDR3 length is 16 residues. Germline V gene sequence: CDR1 LGHDT, CDR2 YNNKEL (reference sequence). MiXCR, applied by TCRdb to the 5' RACE reads, yields one record per CDR3 protein. The table has hundreds of thousands of distinct CDR3 sequences, roughly an eighth seen once. The chain links TRBV3-1 to TRBJ2-3; 8 positions agree with TRBD1. The source of this sequence is a man aged 30 to 39 who received the YFV17D yellow fever vaccine. The source material was PBMCs, sampled on the day of the yellow fever booster vaccination. CDR3 residues: CASSLITGGVTDTQYF. CDR3 coding DNA: TGTGCCAGCAGCCTTATAACAGGGGGAGTCACAGATACGCAGTATTTT.